This TCR beta chain was sequenced for a study of Ad26.COV2.S vaccination and SARS-CoV-2 variants. Across the whole study: Dosing was one shot or two shots 56 days apart.

Treatment here: roughly 19 received Ad26.COV2.S at low or high dose, single or two shots; five or six received placebo; per-sample allocation not given. Specimens were obtained on day 63 following the first vaccine or placebo injection. Wuhan-strain spike was delivered by a replication-incompetent Ad26 vector. Of note for this clone: Antigen unknown.

Sequenced by immunoSEQ multiplex PCR; TCRdb stores in-frame clones only, minus some. The table lists some 250,000 clones, 70% to 90% of them singletons. With 2 bases removed from V and 3 bases from J, the gap between germline ends came to 8 bases. From germline, CDR1 is SEHNR and CDR2 FQNEAQ (reference sequence). This CDR3 has 14 amino acids. Study-wide results and caveats: There was a possibility that the TCR breadth and depth analyses underestimated total T cell responses. Vaccine and placebo recipients had similar non-spike TCR breadth.

The specimen was peripheral blood, collected in a trial of Ad26.COV2.S vaccine versus placebo. J is TRBJ2-1 and V is TRBV7-9, with a tentative D call TRBD1 (6 bases). The clonotype comes from a person between 18 and 60 years old who received the Ad26.COV2.S COVID-19 vaccine or a placebo. CDR3 amino acids: CASSLKGGYNEQFF. In DNA form, the CDR3 reads TGTGCCAGCAGCTTAAAAGGGGGCTACAATGAGCAGTTCTTC.